A single count supports the clone carrying this T cell receptor beta chain. The data originate from a study of cytomegalovirus exposure and HLA in healthy donors. Germline V gene lookup returns CDR1 MDHEN and CDR2 SYDVKM. J was trimmed by 4 bases and V by 5 bases; bases with no gene match: 10. The CDR3 is 16 residues long. Data came from immunoSEQ multiplex PCR; TCRdb stores just in-frame clones and leaves some out. The table has 90,000 to 150,000 clones, around 88% seen once. The sequencing input was PBMCs. The source of this sequence is a man aged 18 to 30 in good health and CMV-seronegative. The chain couples TRBV28 to TRBJ2-1; 8 bases agree with TRBD1. In nucleotides, the CDR3 is TGTGCCAGCAGTACCCAACAGGGGGGAATTTACAATGAGCAGTTCTTC. Amino acid sequence: CASSTQQGGIYNEQFF.